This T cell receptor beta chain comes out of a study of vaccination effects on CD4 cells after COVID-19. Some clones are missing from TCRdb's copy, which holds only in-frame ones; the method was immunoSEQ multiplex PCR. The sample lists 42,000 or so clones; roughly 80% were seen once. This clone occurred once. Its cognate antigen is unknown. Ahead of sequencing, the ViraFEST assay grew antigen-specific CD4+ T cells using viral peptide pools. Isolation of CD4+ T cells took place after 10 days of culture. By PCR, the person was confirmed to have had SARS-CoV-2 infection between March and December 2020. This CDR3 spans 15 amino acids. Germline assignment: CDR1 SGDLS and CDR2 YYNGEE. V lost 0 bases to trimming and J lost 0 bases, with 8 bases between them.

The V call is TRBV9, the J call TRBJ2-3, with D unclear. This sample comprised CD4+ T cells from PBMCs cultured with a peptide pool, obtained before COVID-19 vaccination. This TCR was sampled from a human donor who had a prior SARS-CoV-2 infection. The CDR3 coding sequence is TGTGCCAGCAGCGTAGAAGTCACTAGCACAGATACGCAGTATTTT. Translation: CASSVEVTSTDTQYF.